This T cell receptor beta chain came from a study of blood T cell repertoires in COVID-19 (dated by TCRdb to the early 2020s). About the full investigation: Samples from collaborators originated in the United States, Italy and Spain and spanned both the acute and convalescent phases of COVID-19. Samples came from the ongoing ImmuneRACE study (first 160 participants) plus 1,254 subjects from 6 global collaborators. The dataset comprised deeply sampled blood TCRbeta repertoires from subjects exposed to, actively infected with, or recovered from COVID-19. The repertoires were made available in a free public database intended to serve as a resource for research on the immune response to SARS-CoV-2. HLA class I and class II types, where available, came from metadata supplied by the sample provider rather than from assay-based typing. The sample metadata nearly always contained a de-identified subject ID, COVID-19 status, age in years and sex. The prospective study material was composed of cDNA or gDNA derived from T cells, B-cell-depleted T cells, or PBMCs. Overall study results and their limits: The amount of clinical and demographic metadata varied by source and participant and was provided uncurated.

TCRbeta CDR3 regions were amplified from genomic DNA using the immunoSEQ Assay, a bias-controlled multiplex PCR. Concerning the study's data processing: The number of nucleated cells in each sample was estimated from the amplification of reference gene primers within the assay. To quantify the absolute abundance of each unique TCRbeta CDR3 rearrangement, sequence reads were collapsed and filtered. For each sample, productive Simpson clonality was calculated as the square root of Simpson's diversity index over productive rearrangements. TCRdb mirrors the immuneACCESS table, restricted to in-frame sequences. Some clones are absent from its copies; in checked studies, under half trace to an unresolved V gene, and the reason for the others is unknown. The V and J calls and clone size were taken over from that table, and D and trimming were inferred from the DNA. The sample yields more than 100,000 clones; approximately 83% were counted once. The ten largest clones represent about 15% of the sample.

A word on this clone: Its cognate antigen has yet to be identified. It has no much larger one-base neighbor in the sample; base qualities were not kept.

The germline V gene supplies CDR1 SGDLS and CDR2 YYNGEE. V is cut back by 0 bases and J by 1 base, with 3 bases in the junction unmatched. Counted from cysteine to phenylalanine, this CDR3 has 16 amino acids. Only CDR3 DNA is held: 48 bases, read in frame from base 1. Whole blood was collected in K2EDTA tubes by collaborating institutions according to the institutions' own protocols. Collaborator samples were shipped for TCRbeta analysis as frozen whole blood, isolated PBMCs, or DNA extracted from either sample type. The specimen was peripheral blood. The clonotype originates from a woman aged 45-65 years with acute or convalescent COVID-19. In this chain, TRBV9 is recombined with TRBJ2-3, with 9 central nucleotides matching TRBD2. The CDR3 loop reads CASSVGASGGTDTQYF. The nucleotides read TGTGCCAGCAGCGTAGGTGCTAGCGGGGGCACAGATACGCAGTATTTT.